This TCR beta chain was profiled in a study of blood T cell repertoires in COVID-19. The wider study: The United States, Italy and Spain were the sources of the acute and convalescent COVID-19 samples. PBMCs, B-cell-depleted T cells, or T cells were the source of the cDNA or gDNA that made up the material.

TCRdb's table, derived via immunoSEQ multiplex PCR, lists solely in-frame clones and lacks some. This sample has more than 150,000 clones, with around nine tenths found just once. Enrolled during active infection, Seattle patients were then followed longitudinally. The ends were cut back, 2 bases at V and 5 bases at J, with 13 bases in the middle. The germline V gene has CDR1 SGHNT and CDR2 YENEEA. This CDR3 region has 14 residues. The rearrangement joins TRBV11-3 to TRBJ2-7; perhaps TRBD2 as D (7 bases). The clonotype comes from a woman aged 70-85 years with COVID-19, enrolled during active disease. The sample comprised peripheral blood. This CDR3 is CASSLRGAEDEQYF. As DNA, the CDR3 is TGTGCCAGCAGCTTACGGGGGGCCGAGGACGAGCAGTACTTC. Filled out from reference TRBV11-3 and TRBJ2-7, the complete variable domain reads EAGVVQSPRYKIIEKKQPVAFWCNPISGHNTLYWYLQNLGQGPELLIRYENEEAVDDSQLPKDRFSAERLKGVDSTLKIQPAELGDSAVYLCASSLRGAEDEQYFGPGTRLTVT.